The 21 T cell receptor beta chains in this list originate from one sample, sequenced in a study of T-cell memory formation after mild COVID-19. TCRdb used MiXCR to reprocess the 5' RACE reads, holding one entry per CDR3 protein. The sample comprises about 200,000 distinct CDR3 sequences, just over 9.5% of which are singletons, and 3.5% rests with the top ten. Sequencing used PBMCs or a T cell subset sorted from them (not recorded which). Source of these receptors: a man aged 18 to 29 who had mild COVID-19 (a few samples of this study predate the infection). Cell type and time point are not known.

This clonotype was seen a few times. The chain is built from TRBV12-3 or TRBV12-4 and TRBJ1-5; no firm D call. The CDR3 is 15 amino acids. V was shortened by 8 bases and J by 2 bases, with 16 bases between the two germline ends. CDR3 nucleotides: TGTGCCAGCCGTCCGGGTAATTTTGGCAATCAGCCCCAGCATTTT. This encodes CASRPGNFGNQPQHF.

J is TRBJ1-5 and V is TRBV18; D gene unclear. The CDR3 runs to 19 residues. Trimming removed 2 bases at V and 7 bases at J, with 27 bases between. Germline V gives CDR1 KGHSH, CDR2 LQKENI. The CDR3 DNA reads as TGTGCCAGCTCACCAGGCCGGAACCAGGACCTACCGCACGGGCAGCCCCAGCATTTT. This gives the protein CASSPGRNQDLPHGQPQHF.

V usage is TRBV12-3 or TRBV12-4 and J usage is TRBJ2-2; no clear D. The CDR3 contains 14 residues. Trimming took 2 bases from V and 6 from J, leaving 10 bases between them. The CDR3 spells CASSLRLGPGELFF. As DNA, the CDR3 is TGTGCCAGCAGTTTAAGGTTAGGTCCCGGGGAGCTGTTTTTT.

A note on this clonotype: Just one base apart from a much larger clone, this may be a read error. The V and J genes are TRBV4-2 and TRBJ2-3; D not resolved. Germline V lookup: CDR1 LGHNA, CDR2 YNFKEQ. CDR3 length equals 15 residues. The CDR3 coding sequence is TGTGCCAGCAGCCAAGAAGGAGTTAGGGCAGATAGGCAGTATTTT. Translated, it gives CASSQEGVRADRQYF.

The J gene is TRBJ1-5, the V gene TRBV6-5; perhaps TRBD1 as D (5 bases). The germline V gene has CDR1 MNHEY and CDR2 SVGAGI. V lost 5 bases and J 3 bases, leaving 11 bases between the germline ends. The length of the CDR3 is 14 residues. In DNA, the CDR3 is TGTGCCAGCAGTGATACGGGGGTCAATCAGCCCCAGCATTTT. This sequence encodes CASSDTGVNQPQHF.

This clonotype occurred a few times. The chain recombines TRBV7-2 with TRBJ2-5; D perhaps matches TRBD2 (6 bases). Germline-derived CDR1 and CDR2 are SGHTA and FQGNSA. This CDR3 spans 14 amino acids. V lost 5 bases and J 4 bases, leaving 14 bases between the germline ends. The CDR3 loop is CASSPPPGLETQYF. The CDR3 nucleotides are TGTGCCAGCAGCCCACCCCCGGGACTAGAGACCCAGTACTTC.

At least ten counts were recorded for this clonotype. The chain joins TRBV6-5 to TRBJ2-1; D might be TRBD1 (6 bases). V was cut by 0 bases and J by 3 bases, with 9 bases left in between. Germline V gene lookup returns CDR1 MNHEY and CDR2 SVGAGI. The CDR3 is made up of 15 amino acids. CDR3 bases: TGTGCCAGCAGTTACTCAGGGGACAACTACAATGAGCAGTTCTTC. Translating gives CASSYSGDNYNEQFF.

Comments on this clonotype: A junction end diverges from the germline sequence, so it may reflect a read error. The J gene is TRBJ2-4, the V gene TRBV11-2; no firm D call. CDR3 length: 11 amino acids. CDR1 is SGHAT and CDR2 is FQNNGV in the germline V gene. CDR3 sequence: CASSRTWKIDF. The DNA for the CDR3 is TGTGCCAGCAGCCGGACCTGGAAGATTGACTTC.

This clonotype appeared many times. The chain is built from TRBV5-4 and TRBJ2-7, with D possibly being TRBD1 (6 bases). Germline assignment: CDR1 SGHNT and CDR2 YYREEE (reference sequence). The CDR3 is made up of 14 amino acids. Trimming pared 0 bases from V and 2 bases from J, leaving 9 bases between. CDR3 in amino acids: CASSLARDTYEQYV. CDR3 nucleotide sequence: TGTGCCAGCAGCTTGGCCCGGGACACCTACGAGCAGTACGTC.

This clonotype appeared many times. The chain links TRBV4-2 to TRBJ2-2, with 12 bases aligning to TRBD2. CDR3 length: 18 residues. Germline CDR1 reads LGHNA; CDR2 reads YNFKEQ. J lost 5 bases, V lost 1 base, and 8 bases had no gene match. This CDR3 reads CASSQVLAGGLGTGELFF. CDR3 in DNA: TGTGCCAGCAGCCAAGTTCTAGCGGGGGGGCTTGGGACCGGGGAGCTGTTTTTT.

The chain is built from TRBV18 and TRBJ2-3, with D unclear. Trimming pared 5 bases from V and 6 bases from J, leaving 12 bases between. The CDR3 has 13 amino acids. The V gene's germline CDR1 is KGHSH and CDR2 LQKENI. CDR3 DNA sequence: TGTGCCAGCTCATGGAAGCCGGAGGATACGCAGTATTTT. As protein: CASSWKPEDTQYF.

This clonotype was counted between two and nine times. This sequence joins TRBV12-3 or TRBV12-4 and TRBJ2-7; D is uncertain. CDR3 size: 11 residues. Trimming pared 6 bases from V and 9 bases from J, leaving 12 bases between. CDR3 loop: CASSYGWRQYF. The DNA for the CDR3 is TGTGCCAGCAGCTACGGTTGGCGGCAGTACTTC.

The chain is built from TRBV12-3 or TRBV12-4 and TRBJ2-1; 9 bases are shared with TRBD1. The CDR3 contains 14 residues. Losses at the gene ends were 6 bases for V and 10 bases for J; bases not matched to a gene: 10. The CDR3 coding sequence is TGTGCCAGCAGAACCGGGACAGGGCGGGAGGAGCAGTTCTTC. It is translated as CASRTGTGREEQFF.

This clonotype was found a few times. As DNA, the CDR3 is TGTGCCAGCAGTTACGGGGACAGGGTGAGTGAGCAGTACTTC. This encodes CASSYGDRVSEQYF. This sequence joins TRBV6-2 or TRBV6-3 and TRBJ2-7; 9 bases are a match to TRBD1. The CDR3 has 14 amino acids. CDR1 and CDR2 from the germline V gene are MNHEY and SVGEGT. The V and J ends lost 2 bases and 7 bases, in that order; junction bases with no gene match: 6.

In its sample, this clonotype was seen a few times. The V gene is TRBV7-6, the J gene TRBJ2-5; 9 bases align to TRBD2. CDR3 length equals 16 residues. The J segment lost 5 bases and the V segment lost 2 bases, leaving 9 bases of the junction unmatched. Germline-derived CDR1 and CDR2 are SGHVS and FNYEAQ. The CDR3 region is CASSLYASGVGETQYF. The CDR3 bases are TGTGCCAGCAGCTTATACGCTAGCGGGGTTGGGGAGACCCAGTACTTC.

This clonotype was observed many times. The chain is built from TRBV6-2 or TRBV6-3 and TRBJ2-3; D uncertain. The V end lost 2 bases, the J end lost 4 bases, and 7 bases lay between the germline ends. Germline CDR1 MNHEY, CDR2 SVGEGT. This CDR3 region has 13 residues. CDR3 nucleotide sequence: TGTGCCAGCAGTTACAGGGCTCCAGATACGCAGTATTTT. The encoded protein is CASSYRAPDTQYF.

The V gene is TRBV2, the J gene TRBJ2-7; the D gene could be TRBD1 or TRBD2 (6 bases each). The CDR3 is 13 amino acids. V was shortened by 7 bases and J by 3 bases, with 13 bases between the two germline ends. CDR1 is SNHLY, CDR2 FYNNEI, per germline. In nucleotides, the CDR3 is TGTGCCAGCACGCGGGACACCAACTACGAGCAGTACTTC. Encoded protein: CASTRDTNYEQYF.

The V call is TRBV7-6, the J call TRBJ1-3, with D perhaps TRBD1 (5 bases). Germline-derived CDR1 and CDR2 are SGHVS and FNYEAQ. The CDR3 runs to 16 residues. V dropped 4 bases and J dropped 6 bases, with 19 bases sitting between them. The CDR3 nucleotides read TGTGCCAGCAGCTCCCCCGTCAGGGAAAAGGCAAACACCATATATTTT. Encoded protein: CASSSPVREKANTIYF.

The CDR3 coding sequence is TGTGCCAGCAGTTACCGTTACAAACTAGGTGAAGCTTTCTTT. As protein: CASSYRYKLGEAFF. V is TRBV6-5 and J is TRBJ1-1; D remains ambiguous. V was trimmed by 2 bases and J by 7 bases, leaving 14 bases between them. The CDR3 covers 14 residues. The germline V gene encodes CDR1 MNHEY and CDR2 SVGAGI.

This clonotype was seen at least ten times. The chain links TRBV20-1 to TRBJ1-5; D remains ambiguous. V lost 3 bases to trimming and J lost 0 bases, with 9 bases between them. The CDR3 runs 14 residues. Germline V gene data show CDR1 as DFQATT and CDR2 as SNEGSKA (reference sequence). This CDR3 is CSASYSYSNQPQHF. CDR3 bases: TGCAGTGCTAGTTATAGTTATAGCAATCAGCCCCAGCATTTT.

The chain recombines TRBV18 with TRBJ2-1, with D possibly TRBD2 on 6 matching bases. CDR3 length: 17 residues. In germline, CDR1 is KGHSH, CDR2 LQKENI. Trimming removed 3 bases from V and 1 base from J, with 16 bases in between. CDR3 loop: CASSPSSGLGSYNEQFF. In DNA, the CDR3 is TGTGCCAGCTCACCGTCGAGCGGGTTGGGATCCTACAATGAGCAGTTCTTC. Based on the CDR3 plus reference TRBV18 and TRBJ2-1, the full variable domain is NAGVMQNPRHLVRRRGQEARLRCSPMKGHSHVYWYRQLPEEGLKFMVYLQKENIIDESGMPKERFSAEFPKEGPSILRIQQVVRGDSAAYFCASSPSSGLGSYNEQFFGPGTRLTVL.